This T cell receptor beta chain was identified in a study of CD8 T cells in Susac syndrome. TCR beta from blood CD8+ and CD4+ T cells was sequenced. The healthy controls were matched to patients by age and sex. The CD8+ and CD4+ T cells were negatively isolated, with the TEMRA cells enriched by FACS. V dropped 4 bases and J dropped 0 bases, with 12 bases sitting between them. Germline V lookup: CDR1 SQVTM, CDR2 ANQGSEA. This CDR3 comprises 14 residues. With random hexamers, reverse transcription was performed on about 0.45 to 1 ug of RNA. An immunoSEQ multiplex PCR generated amplified TCR beta CDR3 products spanning 54 Vbeta and 13 Jbeta. TCRdb itself ran the immunoSEQ multiplex PCR reads through MiXCR, one entry per CDR3 protein. Of more than 150,000 distinct CDR3 sequences listed, roughly nine tenths are singletons.

The material sequenced was CD4+ T cells from PBMCs. The clonotype comes from a human donor in good health. The genes are TRBV29-1 and TRBJ2-5; maybe TRBD2 (5 bases). CDR3 bases: TGCAGCGTTGTGGGGAGACTCCACCAAGAGACCCAGTACTTC. Amino acids: CSVVGRLHQETQYF.